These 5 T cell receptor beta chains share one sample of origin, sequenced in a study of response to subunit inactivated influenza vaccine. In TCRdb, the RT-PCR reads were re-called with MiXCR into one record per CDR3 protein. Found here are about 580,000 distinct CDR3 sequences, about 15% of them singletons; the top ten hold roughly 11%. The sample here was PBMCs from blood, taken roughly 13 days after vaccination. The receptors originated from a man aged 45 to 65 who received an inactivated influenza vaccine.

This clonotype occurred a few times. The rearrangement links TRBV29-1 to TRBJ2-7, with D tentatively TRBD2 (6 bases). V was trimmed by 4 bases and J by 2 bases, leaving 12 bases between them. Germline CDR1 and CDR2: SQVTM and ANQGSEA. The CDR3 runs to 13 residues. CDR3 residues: CSVAAGWAYEQYF. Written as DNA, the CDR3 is TGCAGCGTTGCTGCGGGATGGGCCTACGAGCAGTACTTC.

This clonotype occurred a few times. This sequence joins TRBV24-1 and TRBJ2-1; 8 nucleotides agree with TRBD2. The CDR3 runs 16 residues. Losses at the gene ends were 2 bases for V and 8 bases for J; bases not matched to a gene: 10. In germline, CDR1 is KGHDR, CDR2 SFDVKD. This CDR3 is CATSDSVGLEFHEQFF. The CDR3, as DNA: TGTGCCACCAGTGATTCTGTGGGACTAGAGTTCCATGAGCAGTTCTTC.

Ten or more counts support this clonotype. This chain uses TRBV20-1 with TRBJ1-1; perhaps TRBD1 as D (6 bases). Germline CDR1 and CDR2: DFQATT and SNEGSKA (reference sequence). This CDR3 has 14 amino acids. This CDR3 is CSAFGGLLRTEAFF. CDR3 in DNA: TGCAGCGCCTTCGGGGGGCTCTTGAGGACTGAAGCTTTCTTT.

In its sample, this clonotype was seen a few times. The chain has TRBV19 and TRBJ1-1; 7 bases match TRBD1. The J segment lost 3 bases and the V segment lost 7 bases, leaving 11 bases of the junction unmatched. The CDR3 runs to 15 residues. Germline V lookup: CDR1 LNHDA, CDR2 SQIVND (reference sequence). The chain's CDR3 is CASTPRGLDDTEAFF. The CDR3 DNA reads TGTGCCAGTACTCCCAGGGGGTTGGACGACACTGAAGCTTTCTTT.

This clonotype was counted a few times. The CDR3 here is CATSTDGSSYEQYF. CDR3 DNA sequence: TGTGCCACCAGTACTGATGGGAGCTCCTACGAGCAGTACTTC. The chain links TRBV24-1 to TRBJ2-7; maybe TRBD2 (5 bases). The CDR3 runs to 14 residues. Per the germline V gene, CDR1 is KGHDR and CDR2 is SFDVKD. V shed 6 bases and J shed 0 bases, with 11 bases lying between them.